One and the same sample provided the 31 T cell receptor beta chains below, sequenced in a study of shared clonotypes between healthy human individuals. Using immunoSEQ multiplex PCR, the repertoire was profiled, and TCRdb retains in-frame clones only, with some absent. The table lists 600,000 to 750,000 clones, over 60% of them singletons. Sequencing was carried out using memory CD4+ T cells sorted from blood. The subset was: CD45RA-negative fraction. The receptors derive from a woman in her 30s in good health.

V and J are TRBV30 and TRBJ2-3; 10 bases line up with TRBD2. J lost 3 bases, V lost 0 bases, and 6 bases had no gene match. The CDR3 spans 16 residues. Germline values: CDR1 GTSNPN, CDR2 SVGIG (reference sequence). The chain's CDR3 is CAWSVWASGSTDTQYF. CDR3 nucleotide sequence: TGTGCCTGGAGTGTTTGGGCTAGCGGGAGTACAGATACGCAGTATTTT.

This sequence joins TRBV2 and TRBJ2-7; no reliable D call. This CDR3 is 12 amino acids long. Germline-derived CDR1 and CDR2 are SNHLY and FYNNEI. Trimming pared 6 bases from V and 4 bases from J, leaving 10 bases between. CDR3 coding DNA: TGTGCCAGCAGGGTTGACGGGTACGAGCAGTACTTC. This sequence encodes CASRVDGYEQYF.

This clone was counted only a few times. The chain combines TRBV6-5 with TRBJ2-1, with 15 bases lining up with TRBD2. Germline values: CDR1 MNHEY, CDR2 SVGAGI. The CDR3 runs 15 residues. Trimming cost V 4 bases and J 9 bases; bases outside gene matches: 4. The CDR3 loop is CASSLGLAGGSEQFF. In DNA form, the CDR3 reads TGTGCCAGCAGTTTGGGACTAGCGGGAGGATCTGAGCAGTTCTTC.

The V and J genes are TRBV7-6 and TRBJ2-7; TRBD1 agrees at 7 bases. With 4 bases clipped from V and 4 bases from J, the junction kept 4 bases outside the gene matches. The CDR3 runs to 13 residues. The V gene's germline CDR1 is SGHVS and CDR2 FNYEAQ. CDR3 coding DNA: TGTGCCAGCAGCTCCAACAGGGGTTACGAGCAGTACTTC. This translates into CASSSNRGYEQYF.

Concerning this clone itself: In the same sample, other DNA sequences code for this CDR3. The chain couples TRBV5-1 to TRBJ2-2; D uncertain. The V gene's germline CDR1 is SGHRS and CDR2 YFSETQ. This CDR3 region has 15 residues. V lost 2 bases, J lost 2 bases, and 10 bases lay in between. This CDR3 is CASSLQQSNTGELFF. The CDR3 DNA is TGCGCCAGCAGCTTACAACAGAGCAACACCGGGGAGCTGTTTTTT.

In this sample, this clone turned up once. V gene TRBV7-2 combines with J gene TRBJ2-5; D is undetermined. Trimming removed 4 bases from V and 5 bases from J, with 17 bases in between. CDR3 length equals 15 residues. CDR1 is SGHTA, CDR2 FQGNSA, per germline. This chain's CDR3 is CASSSNTLVGETQYF. Written as DNA, the CDR3 is TGTGCCAGCAGCTCTAATACCCTCGTAGGGGAGACCCAGTACTTC.

The genes are TRBV7-2 and TRBJ1-2; D call uncertain. The CDR3 is 13 amino acids. Trimming stripped 2 bases from V and 7 bases from J, with 11 bases between. Germline CDR1 SGHTA, CDR2 FQGNSA. The CDR3 DNA follows: TGTGCCAGCAGCTTATGGGAAACCGGTGGCTACACCTTC. Its protein is CASSLWETGGYTF.

The chain carries TRBV29-1 and TRBJ2-7, with TRBD2 matching 8 bases. This CDR3 spans 13 amino acids. Trimming at V came to 7 bases and at J to 7 bases, leaving 12 bases not matched to a gene. In germline, CDR1 is SQVTM, CDR2 ANQGSEA. CDR3 in amino acids: CSGHTSGSREQYF. CDR3 sequence (DNA): TGCAGCGGGCACACTAGCGGCTCAAGGGAGCAGTACTTC.

The chain links TRBV30 to TRBJ1-3; no clear D. Trimming removed 3 bases from V and 5 bases from J, with 14 bases in between. The CDR3 covers 14 residues. Germline loops: CDR1 GTSNPN, CDR2 SVGIG (reference sequence). CDR3 coding DNA: TGTGCCTGGAGAATGGAGGGTGGAAGAAACACCATATATTTT. The encoded protein is CAWRMEGGRNTIYF.

This clone was detected a few times. The same CDR3 can be traced to other DNA sequences in this sample. The chain carries TRBV5-1 and TRBJ2-2, with TRBD2 as a possible D gene (6 bases). V lost 4 bases, J lost 3 bases, and 10 bases lay in between. Germline lookup yields CDR1 SGHRS and CDR2 YFSETQ. CDR3 length: 14 amino acids. The CDR3 spells CASSAGTDTGELFF. The CDR3 nucleotides read TGCGCCAGCAGCGCCGGGACTGACACCGGGGAGCTGTTTTTT.

This clone was counted a few times. The genes are TRBV25-1 and TRBJ2-3; maybe TRBD1 (6 bases). The CDR3 extends over 13 amino acids. Germline V gene lookup returns CDR1 MGHDK and CDR2 SYGVNS. The V gene lost 6 bases and the J gene lost 8 bases, with 15 bases spanning the gap. The DNA of the CDR3 is TGTGCCAGCAGAGACCAACAGGGCTCTACGCAGTATTTT. It translates to CASRDQQGSTQYF. The variable domain in full, with the rest retrieved from reference TRBV25-1 and TRBJ2-3, is EADIYQTPRYLVIGTGKKITLECSQTMGHDKMYWYQQDPGMELHLIHYSYGVNSTEKGDLSSESTVSRIRTEHFPLTLESARPSHTSQYLCASRDQQGSTQYFGPGTRLTVL.

In its sample, this clone was seen a few times. The J gene is TRBJ1-1, the V gene TRBV27, with a tentative D call TRBD1 (6 bases). The ends were cut back, 1 base at V and 2 bases at J, with 26 bases in the middle. Germline V gives CDR1 MNHEY, CDR2 SMNVEV (reference sequence). The CDR3 extends over 20 amino acids. The CDR3 loop is CASSLFLPSLGPGHNTEAFF. CDR3 nucleotide sequence: TGTGCCAGCAGTTTATTCCTCCCCTCGCTGGGTCCGGGACACAACACTGAAGCTTTCTTT.

The V call is TRBV7-3, the J call TRBJ1-2; D is uncertain. This CDR3 is built from 15 residues. The germline CDR1 and CDR2 sequences are SGHTA and FQGTGA. The ends were cut back, 2 bases at V and 4 bases at J, with 14 bases in the middle. The CDR3 DNA sequence: TGTGCCAGCAGCTTAGCCCCGGAGGACGGCTATGGCTACACCTTC. Its translation: CASSLAPEDGYGYTF.

This chain joins TRBV30 and TRBJ1-6, with TRBD1 matching 8 bases. The CDR3 has 15 amino acids. V was pared by 5 bases and J by 5 bases, with 8 bases of the junction left unmatched. The germline V gene encodes CDR1 GTSNPN and CDR2 SVGIG (reference sequence). In DNA, the CDR3 is TGTGCCTGGCGTATACAGGGGGTAGATAATTCACCCCTCCACTTT. It encodes CAWRIQGVDNSPLHF.

The chain uses TRBV4-2 and TRBJ2-2; the D is unclear. Germline V gene lookup returns CDR1 LGHNA and CDR2 YNFKEQ. V was trimmed by 4 bases and J by 3 bases, leaving 12 bases between them. CDR3 length: 15 amino acids. DNA for the CDR3: TGTGCCAGCAGCCCCCTAGGTCCGGACACCGGGGAGCTGTTTTTT. Translation: CASSPLGPDTGELFF.

This clone was seen only a few times. J is TRBJ2-1 and V is TRBV25-1; D may correspond to TRBD1 or TRBD2 (5 bases each). Germline V gene data show CDR1 as MGHDK and CDR2 as SYGVNS. The CDR3 contains 13 residues. Trimming cost V 8 bases and J 7 bases, with 15 bases left between them. CDR3 residues: CASESPWGNEQFF. The CDR3 DNA sequence: TGTGCCAGCGAGAGCCCTTGGGGGAATGAGCAGTTCTTC.

This chain uses TRBV5-4 with TRBJ2-3; D may be TRBD2 (6 bases). This CDR3 is built from 13 residues. CDR1 is SGHNT and CDR2 is YYREEE in the germline V gene (reference sequence). V was pared by 4 bases and J by 5 bases, with 11 bases between. In DNA, the CDR3 is TGTGCCAGCAGCCCCCGAGCGGGAGATACGCAGTATTTT. Translating gives CASSPRAGDTQYF.

The chain couples TRBV28 to TRBJ2-7; 12 bases match TRBD2. The J segment lost 9 bases and the V segment lost 5 bases, leaving 8 bases of the junction unmatched. The CDR3 runs to 14 residues. CDR1 and CDR2 (germline): MDHEN, SYDVKM. As DNA, the CDR3 is TGTGCCAGCAGTCGGACTAGCGGGGTCTCAGCGCAGTACTTC. As protein: CASSRTSGVSAQYF.

This clone was observed a single time. This rearrangement joins TRBV6-5 to TRBJ1-5; D is unresolved. The CDR3 consists of 15 residues. Germline V gene sequence: CDR1 MNHEY, CDR2 SVGAGI. Trimming shortened V by 4 bases and J by 0 bases, and 10 bases separated the two germline ends. The DNA for the CDR3 is TGTGCCAGCAGTTCCACCACGTATAGCAATCAGCCCCAGCATTTT. Amino acid sequence: CASSSTTYSNQPQHF.

The chain couples TRBV9 to TRBJ1-1; unclear D gene. Looked up from germline, CDR1 is SGDLS and CDR2 is YYNGEE. V lost 3 bases and J lost 0, with 9 bases in between. The CDR3 is 14 amino acids. As DNA, the CDR3 is TGTGCCAGCAGCGCAAGCAGCATGAACACTGAAGCTTTCTTT. This sequence encodes CASSASSMNTEAFF.

CDR3 region: CASMTGNVRNQPQHF. The CDR3 DNA reads TGTGCCAGTATGACAGGGAATGTACGGAATCAGCCCCAGCATTTT. The chain is built from TRBV19 and TRBJ1-5; 7 bases fit TRBD1. This CDR3 region has 15 residues. Germline loops: CDR1 LNHDA, CDR2 SQIVND (reference sequence). With V trimmed by 7 bases and J by 4 bases, 10 bases remained unmatched.

The genes are TRBV18 and TRBJ2-7; 11 bases are shared with TRBD2. The V gene end was trimmed by 1 base and the J gene end by 4 bases; junction bases not matched to a gene: 6. The CDR3 is 16 amino acids. The germline CDR1 and CDR2 sequences are KGHSH and LQKENI. The CDR3: CASSPRPGLAVYEQYF. The CDR3 nucleotides read TGTGCCAGCTCACCACGTCCGGGACTAGCGGTTTACGAGCAGTACTTC.

The genes are TRBV6-4 and TRBJ2-3, with 7 bases lining up with TRBD2. Germline values: CDR1 MRHNA, CDR2 SNTAGT. CDR3 length: 16 residues. V gave up 2 bases and J gave up 0 bases; unmatched junction bases: 5. CDR3 sequence (DNA): TGTGCCAGCAGTGACCCACTAGCGATCAGCACAGATACGCAGTATTTT. Amino acid sequence: CASSDPLAISTDTQYF.

V is TRBV7-3 and J is TRBJ2-2, with D perhaps matching TRBD2 (5 bases). The CDR3 sequence is 16 residues long. Trimming left V 4 bases short and J 6 bases short, with 18 bases between. The V gene's germline CDR1 is SGHTA and CDR2 FQGTGA. As DNA, the CDR3 is TGTGCCAGCAGCTCCACTTATGAGCGGTTTTCCGGGGAGCTGTTTTTT. It is translated as CASSSTYERFSGELFF.

The rearrangement uses TRBV28 and TRBJ2-2; TRBD1 might be the D (6 bases). V was clipped by 7 bases and J by 0 bases, with 9 bases between them. The CDR3 is 14 residues long. The V gene's germline CDR1 is MDHEN and CDR2 SYDVKM. This CDR3 reads CASTRTANTGELFF. DNA of the CDR3: TGTGCCAGCACTCGGACAGCGAACACCGGGGAGCTGTTTTTT.

This clone qualifies as medium-sized (0.01 to 0.1%). The chain combines TRBV19 with TRBJ2-1, with 10 bases identical to TRBD2. The CDR3 sequence is 16 residues long. CDR1 is LNHDA, CDR2 SQIVND, per germline (reference sequence). Unmatched junction bases numbered 6, after V lost 3 bases and J lost 4 bases. The DNA for the CDR3 is TGTGCCAGTAGTATTAGGCTAGCGGGAGAATACAATGAGCAGTTCTTC. It codes for CASSIRLAGEYNEQFF.

The CDR3 DNA follows: TGTGCCAGCAGTTTTCTTCAGGGGTCTGGCTACACCTTC. Translation gives CASSFLQGSGYTF. The chain joins TRBV27 to TRBJ1-2; D might be TRBD1 (6 bases). CDR1 and CDR2 (germline): MNHEY, SMNVEV (reference sequence). V shed 3 bases and J shed 7 bases, with 12 bases lying between them. The CDR3 runs to 13 residues.

To note about this clone: A far larger clone is one base from this, pointing to a likely read error. This sequence joins TRBV11-2 and TRBJ2-7; D is undetermined. The germline CDR1 and CDR2 sequences are SGHAT and FQNNGV. The CDR3 length is 11 residues. Trimming cost V 5 bases and J 3 bases, with 5 bases left between them. Here the CDR3 reads CASSQSYEQYF. CDR3 nucleotides: TGTGCCAGCAGCCAAAGCTACGAGCAGTACTTC.

Comment on this clone: This CDR3 is also generated by other DNA sequences in the sample. The genes are TRBV27 and TRBJ2-2, with 8 bases matching TRBD2. J was trimmed by 0 bases and V by 4 bases; bases with no gene match: 1. The germline V gene encodes CDR1 MNHEY and CDR2 SMNVEV (reference sequence). CDR3 size: 15 residues. CDR3 residues: CASSSGGANTGELFF. CDR3 DNA sequence: TGTGCCAGCAGTTCGGGAGGGGCGAACACCGGGGAGCTGTTTTTT.

V is TRBV5-1 and J is TRBJ2-2; maybe TRBD2 (6 bases). Germline CDR1 is SGHRS and CDR2 is YFSETQ. The CDR3 is 16 amino acids. The V and J ends lost 4 bases and 0 bases respectively, with 13 bases between them. CDR3 nucleotides: TGCGCCAGCAGCCGAAGGTCGGGGGCGAACACCGGGGAGCTGTTTTTT. This gives the protein CASSRRSGANTGELFF. Supplemented by reference TRBV5-1 and TRBJ2-2, the full variable domain reads KAGVTQTPRYLIKTRGQQVTLSCSPISGHRSVSWYQQTPGQGLQFLFEYFSETQRNKGNFPGRFSGRQFSNSRSEMNVSTLELGDSALYLCASSRRSGANTGELFFGEGSRLTVL.

The table lists this clone with many counts. V is TRBV10-1 and J is TRBJ1-1; tentative D call: TRBD1 (6 bases). V was shortened by 6 bases and J by 3 bases, with 11 bases between the two germline ends. Germline V CDR1 and CDR2: WNHNN, SYGVQD (reference sequence). The CDR3 loop spans 13 amino acids. The chain's CDR3 is CASSGTSYTEAFF. The CDR3 coding sequence is TGCGCCAGCAGCGGGACATCCTACACTGAAGCTTTCTTT.